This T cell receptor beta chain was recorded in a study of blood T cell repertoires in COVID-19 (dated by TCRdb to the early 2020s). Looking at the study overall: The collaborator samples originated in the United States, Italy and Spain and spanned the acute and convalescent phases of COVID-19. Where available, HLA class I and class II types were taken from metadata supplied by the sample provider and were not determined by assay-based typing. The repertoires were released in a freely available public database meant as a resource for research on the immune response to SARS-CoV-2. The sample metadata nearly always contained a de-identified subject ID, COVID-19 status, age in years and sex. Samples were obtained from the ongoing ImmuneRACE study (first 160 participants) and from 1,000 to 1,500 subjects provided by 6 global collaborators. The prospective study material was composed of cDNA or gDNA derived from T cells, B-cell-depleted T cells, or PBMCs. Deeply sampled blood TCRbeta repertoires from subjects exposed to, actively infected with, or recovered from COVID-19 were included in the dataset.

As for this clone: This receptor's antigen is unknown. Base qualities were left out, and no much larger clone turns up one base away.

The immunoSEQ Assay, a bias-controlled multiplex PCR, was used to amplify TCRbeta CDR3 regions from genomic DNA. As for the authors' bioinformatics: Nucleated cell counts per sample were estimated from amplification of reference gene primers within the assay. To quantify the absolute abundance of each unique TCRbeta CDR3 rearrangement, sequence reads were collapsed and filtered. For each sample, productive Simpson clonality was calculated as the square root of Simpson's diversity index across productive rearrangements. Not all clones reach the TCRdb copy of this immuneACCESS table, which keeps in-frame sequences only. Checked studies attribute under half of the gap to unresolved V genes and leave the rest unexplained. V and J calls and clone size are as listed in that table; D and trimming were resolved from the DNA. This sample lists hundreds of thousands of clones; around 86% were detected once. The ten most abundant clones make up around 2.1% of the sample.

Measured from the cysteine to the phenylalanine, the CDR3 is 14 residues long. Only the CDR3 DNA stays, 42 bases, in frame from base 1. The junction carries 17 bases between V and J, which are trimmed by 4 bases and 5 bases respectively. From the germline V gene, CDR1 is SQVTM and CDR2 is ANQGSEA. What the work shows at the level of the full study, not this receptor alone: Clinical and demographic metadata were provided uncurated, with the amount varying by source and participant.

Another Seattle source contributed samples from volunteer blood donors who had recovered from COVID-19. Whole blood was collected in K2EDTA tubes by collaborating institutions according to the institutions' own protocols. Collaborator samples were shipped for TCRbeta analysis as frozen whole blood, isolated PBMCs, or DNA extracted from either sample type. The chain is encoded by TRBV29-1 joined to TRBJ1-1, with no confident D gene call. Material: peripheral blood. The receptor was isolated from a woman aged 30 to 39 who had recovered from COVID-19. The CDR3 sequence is CSVAAAGKGTEAFF. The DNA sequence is TGCAGCGTTGCGGCGGCGGGGAAGGGAACTGAAGCTTTCTTT.